This entry is about one T cell receptor beta chain. The antigen it recognizes is unknown. A read error is likely here: a far larger clone is one base away. Every patient had bone marrow sampled at the time of active disease. Ficoll-Hypaque density gradient centrifugation was used to isolate bone marrow mononuclear cells. To remove myeloma plasma cells, the cells were labeled with CD138 magnetic microbeads on a MACS separator, and CD138-negative cells were then collected by negative selection. The purity of the isolated cells was checked by flow cytometry with CD138 antibodies on an Attune NxT. Total RNA was extracted using TRIzol reagent and was quantified on a NanoDrop spectrophotometer. Paired RNA-seq and IR-seq were performed on the CD138-negative bone marrow sample of each patient. This sample was taken from a study of read filtering for tumor transcriptome and immune sequencing (dated by TCRdb to the early 2020s). General notes on the study: The cohort had 17 male and 14 female patients with a mean age of around 70 years, ranging from roughly 45 to 85. Whole-transcriptome libraries were prepared with the TruSeq RNA Access Library Prep Kit after DNase treatment. TCR-region mapped reads per sample ranged from about 4 to 10.27 million with IR-seq versus only roughly 85 to 1273 with RNA-seq. Under revised international staging, roughly 8 patients fell into R-ISS I, some 15 into R-ISS II and over five into R-ISS III. Using the same bone marrow samples, the study ran both targeted immune repertoire sequencing and bulk whole-transcriptome sequencing and then compared the TCR repertoires from each method. As a main aim, a read-filtering strategy for immune repertoire data was addressed, with the specific question being whether clonotypes supported by a single read should be removed. Summary of the overall study and its limitations: The correlation between IR-seq and RNA-seq shared clonotype proportions rose when single-read clonotypes were removed. Single-read clonotypes made up roughly four fifths of clonotypes but approximately 3.5% of total reads in IR-seq, and just under 75% of clonotypes and 44.6% of reads in RNA-seq. The sorted CD138-negative fraction was a mixed bone marrow immune population, not purified T cells. Compared with RNA-seq, IR-seq captured clonotypes at much higher depth and more reliably, and a smaller IR-seq throughput was enough to identify most shared clonotypes.

Taken from cysteine to phenylalanine, the CDR3 has 16 residues. Only the CDR3 region is kept as DNA, spanning 48 bases read in frame from base 1. TCR libraries were built from roughly 400 ng RNA with the Immunoverse kit, using molecular barcoded adaptors covering alpha/delta and beta/gamma chains. TCR library preparation used the same RNA that was used for transcriptome sequencing. Sequencing of TCR libraries was carried out on an Illumina HiSeq 4000 with 2 x 150 cycles. Regarding the original processing steps: With MiXCR, TCR reads were aligned to human V, D, J and C references and assembled into CDR3 clonotypes, with quality filtering and error correction included. The tcR package in R was used to analyze clonotype counts and gene usage diversity. For inspection of raw mapping reads, RNA-seq reads were mapped by STAR aligner version 2.5.3a onto GRCh37 of the human genome. To test how sequencing depth affects detected clonotypes, IR-seq fastq files were randomly downsampled with Seqtk 1.3. The raw public reads went through TCRdb reprocessing: fastp at Q25, MiXCR clone calling, in-frame beta chains kept. Identical CDR3 protein sequences are pooled into one entry, listed with their most common genes and DNA. Here the V and J calls rest on TCRdb's processing, not on the authors' analysis. The sample includes fewer than 35,000 distinct CDR3 sequences, with under 20% observed a single time. The leading ten clones occupy around 16% of the sample.

The sequenced sample consisted of a population of CD138-negative cells sorted from bone marrow. Sample cell subset or site, as interpreted from the label and publication: bone marrow mononuclear cells depleted of CD138+ plasma/myeloma cells by negative magnetic selection. The chain is encoded by TRBV12-3 or TRBV12-4 joined to TRBJ2-2; 13 bases in the junction line up with TRBD2. The sequence was obtained from a donor aged 40 or over with multiple myeloma. The CDR3 reads as follows: CTSSPGLAGVDGELFF. The nucleotides read TGTACCAGCAGCCCTGGACTAGCGGGAGTGGACGGGGAGCTGTTTTTT.